This T cell receptor (beta chain) was captured in a study of blood T cell repertoires in COVID-19. Study in general: The samples span acute and convalescent COVID-19 from the United States, Italy and Spain. Sample material is recorded as cDNA or gDNA derived from T cells, B-cell-depleted T cells, or PBMCs.

From germline, CDR1 is MDHEN and CDR2 SYDVKM. V shed 4 bases, J shed 4 bases, and the junction held 5 bases outside the gene matches. CDR3 length: 15 residues. Original handling: Amplification from reference gene primers served as the basis for estimated nucleated cell counts. Assay: immunoSEQ multiplex PCR; the TCRdb copy retains only in-frame clones and omits some. The DNA was the basis for D and trimming; V, J and clone size are from that table. Of around 38,000 clones in the sample, roughly 86% are singletons; the top ten hold about 61%. This receptor was obtained from a man aged 65-85 years with acute or convalescent COVID-19. V and J are TRBV28 and TRBJ2-2, with 8 bases aligning to TRBD2. Sample: peripheral blood. This CDR3 is CASSSAGESTGELFF. DNA for the CDR3: TGTGCCAGCAGTTCAGCGGGAGAGTCCACCGGGGAGCTGTTTTTT.